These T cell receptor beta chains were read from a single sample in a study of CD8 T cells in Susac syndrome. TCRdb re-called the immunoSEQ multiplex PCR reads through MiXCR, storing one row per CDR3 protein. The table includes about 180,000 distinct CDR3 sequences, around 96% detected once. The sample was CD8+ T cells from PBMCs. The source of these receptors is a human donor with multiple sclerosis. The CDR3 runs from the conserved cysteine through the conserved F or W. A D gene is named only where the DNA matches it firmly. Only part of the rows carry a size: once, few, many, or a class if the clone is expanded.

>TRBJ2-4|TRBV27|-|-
TGTGCCAGCAGTCCTGCACCCCTGGGGACCGTCTCGTACTTC
CASSPAPLGTVSYF
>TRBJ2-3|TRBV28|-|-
TGTGCCAGCAGTGTAACAGGGAGCCCAGCCACAGATACGCAGTATTTT
CASSVTGSPATDTQYF
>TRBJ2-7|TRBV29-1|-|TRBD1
TGCAGCGTTGAAGGACAGGGGGTTTCCTACGAGCAGTACTTC
CSVEGQGVSYEQYF
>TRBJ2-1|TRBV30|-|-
TGTGCCTGGGAAGGGGTTCGGGGGAGCTCCTACAATGAGCAGTTCTTC
CAWEGVRGSSYNEQFF
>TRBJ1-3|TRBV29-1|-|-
TGCAGCGTTGAAGATTGGGGAAACACCATATATTTT
CSVEDWGNTIYF
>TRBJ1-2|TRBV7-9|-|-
TGTGCCAGCAGCGACAACCCATACCACGGCTACACCTTC
CASSDNPYHGYTF
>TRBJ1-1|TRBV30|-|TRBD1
TGTGCCTGGAGTACAGGGGTCGACACTGAAGCTTTCTTT
CAWSTGVDTEAFF
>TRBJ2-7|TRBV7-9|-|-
TGTGCCAGCAGCTTAGGAGGGGTGAACGAGCAGTACTTC
CASSLGGVNEQYF
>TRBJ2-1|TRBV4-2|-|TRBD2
TGTGCCAGCAGCCAAGGGGGACTAGCGGACAAGAATGAGCAGTTCTTC
CASSQGGLADKNEQFF
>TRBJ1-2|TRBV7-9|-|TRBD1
TGTGCCAGCAGCCACGCGGTGGGGGGGACAGTTGGCTACACCTTC
CASSHAVGGTVGYTF
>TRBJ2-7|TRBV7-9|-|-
TGTGCCAGCTCCCTGGGAGGGGGCGAGCAGTACTTC
CASSLGGGEQYF
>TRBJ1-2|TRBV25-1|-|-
TGTGCCAGCAGTGAATATGCTTGGGGTAGTGGCTACACCTTC
CASSEYAWGSGYTF
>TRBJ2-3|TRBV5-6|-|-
TGTGCCAGCAGCTCCCTGGTCGGGCTTGATACGCAGTATTTT
CASSSLVGLDTQYF
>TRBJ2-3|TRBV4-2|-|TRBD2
TGTGCCAGCAGCCAAGTAGCCAGCGGGAGAGCAGATACGCAGTATTTT
CASSQVASGRADTQYF
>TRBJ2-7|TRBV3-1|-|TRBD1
TGTGCCAGCTCCGGGACAGTGACCGGCGAGCAGTACTTC
CASSGTVTGEQYF
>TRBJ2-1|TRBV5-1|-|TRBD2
TGCGCCAGCAGCGAACTACTAGCGGACAATGAGCAGTTCTTC
CASSELLADNEQFF
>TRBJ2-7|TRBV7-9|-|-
TGTGCCAGCAGCCACTCGGGACCGTCCGGGTACGAGCAGTACTTC
CASSHSGPSGYEQYF
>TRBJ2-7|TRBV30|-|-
TGTGCCGGGACTGAGGACTCCTACGAGCAGTACTTC
CAGTEDSYEQYF
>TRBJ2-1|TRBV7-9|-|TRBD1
TGTGCCAGCAGCAACGGACAGGTGGGGTACAATGAGCAGTTCTTC
CASSNGQVGYNEQFF
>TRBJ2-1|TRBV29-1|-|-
TGCAGCGTTGAAGAATGGGGCGAGCAGTTCTTC
CSVEEWGEQFF
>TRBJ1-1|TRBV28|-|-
TGTGCCAGCAGTTTGCAGGGGCCCACTGAAGCTTTCTTT
CASSLQGPTEAFF
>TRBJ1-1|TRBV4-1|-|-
TGCGCCAGCAGCCAGAGCCCAGTCACTGAAGCTTTCTTT
CASSQSPVTEAFF
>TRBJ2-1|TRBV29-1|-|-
TGCAGCGTTGAAGATGCTCGCGGGACACGATACAATGAGCAGTTCTTC
CSVEDARGTRYNEQFF
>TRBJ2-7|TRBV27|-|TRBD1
TGTGCCAGCAGGGACAGGGAGGCCTACGAGCAGTACTTC
CASRDREAYEQYF
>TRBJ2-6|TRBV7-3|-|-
TGTGCCAGCAGCTTTGGCAGCCTATCTGGGGCCAACGTCCTGACTTTC
CASSFGSLSGANVLTF
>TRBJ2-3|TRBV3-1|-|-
TGTGCCAGCAGCCAAGGCCCCCGGATTAGCACAGATACGCAGTATTTT
CASSQGPRISTDTQYF
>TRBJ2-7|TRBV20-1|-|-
TGCAGTGCTAGCTACTTGACAGGAATCGTCTACGAGCAGTACTTC
CSASYLTGIVYEQYF
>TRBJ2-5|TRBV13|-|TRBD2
TGTGCCAGCAGCCCCGATGGGGCGGGAGGCGGGGAGACCCAGTACTTC
CASSPDGAGGGETQYF
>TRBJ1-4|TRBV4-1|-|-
TGCGCCAGCAGCCAATGGACGTGGAATGAAAAACTGTTTTTT
CASSQWTWNEKLFF
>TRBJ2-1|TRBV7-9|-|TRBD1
TGTGCCAGCAGCCAGAACCGGGACAGGGCCACCTACAATGAGCAGTTCTTC
CASSQNRDRATYNEQFF
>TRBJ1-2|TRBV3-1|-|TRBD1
TGTGCCAGCAGCCCCTCTCCGACAGGGAACTATGGCTACACCTTC
CASSPSPTGNYGYTF
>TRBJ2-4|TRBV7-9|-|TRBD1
TGTGCCAGCAGCACTTACAGGGGTGAGGAAAACATTCAGTACTTC
CASSTYRGEENIQYF
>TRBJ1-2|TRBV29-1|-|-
TGCAGCGTTGGTTCGGGGATACATGGCTACACCTTC
CSVGSGIHGYTF
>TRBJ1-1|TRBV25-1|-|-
TGTGCCAGCAGTGAATTGGGGGAACTCAACACTGAAGCTTTCTTT
CASSELGELNTEAFF
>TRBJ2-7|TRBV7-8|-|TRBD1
TGTGCCAGCAGCCCGCCGACAGGGGTAGGCGAGCAGTACTTC
CASSPPTGVGEQYF
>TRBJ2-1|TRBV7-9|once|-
TGTGCCAGCAGCACCAGGGATTACAATGAGCAGTTCTTC
CASSTRDYNEQFF
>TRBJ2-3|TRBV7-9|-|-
TGTGCCAGCAGCAGAAGTCGCACAGTGGATACGCAGTATTTT
CASSRSRTVDTQYF
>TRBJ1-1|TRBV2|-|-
TGTGCCAGCAATGAAGAAACCTATCCTGAAGCTTTCTTT
CASNEETYPEAFF
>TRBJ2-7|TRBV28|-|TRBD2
TGTGCCAGCAGTTTAGCTAGCGGGAGCGAGCAGTACTTC
CASSLASGSEQYF
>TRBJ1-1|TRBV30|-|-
TGTGCCTGGGGATGGCGGAACACTGAAGCTTTCTTT
CAWGWRNTEAFF
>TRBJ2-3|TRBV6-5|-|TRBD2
TGTGCCAGCAGTTACCTTAGCGGGGGGAGAGATACGCAGTATTTT
CASSYLSGGRDTQYF
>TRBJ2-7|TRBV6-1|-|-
TGTGCCAGCAGTGAAACGGGACATGGATCCGAGCAGTACTTC
CASSETGHGSEQYF